A single sample gave rise to the 27 T cell receptor beta chains below, sequenced in a study of T cells in localized non-small cell lung cancer (dated by TCRdb to about 2020). The library was made by the immunoSEQ multiplex PCR assay. In TCRdb, the immuneACCESS table is reduced to in-frame sequences with V and J assigned. These tables do not hold every clone; where another copy was compared, an unresolved V gene accounts for under half, and the others remain unexplained. In this sample the table shows about 52,000 clones, approximately 86% of which occur a single time. The top ten clonotypes cover approximately 16% of the sample. The source was PBMCs, collected before any cancer treatment. These receptors all stem from a female donor with stage II lung adenocarcinoma.

This chain uses TRBV5-4 with TRBJ1-2; D may be TRBD1 (6 bases). Germline V CDR1 and CDR2: SGHNT, YYREEE (reference sequence). The CDR3 is made up of 14 amino acids. V was shortened by 0 bases and J by 0 bases, with 6 bases between the two germline ends. CDR3 sequence reads: CASSLGQANYGYTF. The DNA for the CDR3 is TGTGCCAGCAGCTTGGGACAGGCTAACTATGGCTACACCTTC.

The chain links TRBV10-3 to TRBJ1-2, with D maybe TRBD1 (6 bases). The CDR3 length is 12 residues. Germline V gene data show CDR1 as ENHRY and CDR2 as SYGVKD. Trimming cost V 6 bases and J 8 bases, with 13 bases left between them. CDR3 coding DNA: TGTGCCATCAGCATACAGGGTACAGGCTACACCTTC. Its protein is CAISIQGTGYTF.

V and J are TRBV11-3 and TRBJ2-5; 8 bases align to TRBD1. The CDR3 extends over 14 amino acids. Losses at the gene ends were 5 bases for V and 4 bases for J; bases not matched to a gene: 6. The V gene's germline CDR1 is SGHNT and CDR2 YENEEA. The CDR3 DNA reads as TGTGCCAGCAGCCCCGGACAGGGCAGAGAGACCCAGTACTTC. This sequence encodes CASSPGQGRETQYF.

The gene calls are TRBV7-2 and TRBJ2-5; D gene unclear. CDR3 size: 12 residues. Germline V CDR1 and CDR2: SGHTA, FQGNSA. Trimming cost V 1 base and J 4 bases, with 4 bases left between them. CDR3 loop: CASSLEIETQYF. The CDR3 DNA sequence: TGTGCCAGCAGCTTAGAAATAGAGACCCAGTACTTC. Together with reference TRBV7-2 and TRBJ2-5, the CDR3 gives the full variable domain: GAGVSQSPSNKVTEKGKDVELRCDPISGHTALYWYRQSLGQGLEFLIYFQGNSAPDKSGLPSDRFSAERTGGSVSTLTIQRTQQEDSAVYLCASSLEIETQYFGPGTRLLVL.

The table lists this clone with a count of one. The V call is TRBV10-1, the J call TRBJ1-6, with 11 positions matching TRBD1. Germline CDR1 reads WNHNN; CDR2 reads SYGVQD (reference sequence). V gave up 6 bases and J gave up 7 bases; unmatched junction bases: 2. CDR3 size: 14 residues. The CDR3 DNA reads as TGCGCCAGCAGCGGACAGGGGGCCAATTCACCCCTCCACTTT. Translation gives CASSGQGANSPLHF.

The V call is TRBV5-1, the J call TRBJ1-2, with 9 bases aligning to TRBD1. Germline CDR1 SGHRS, CDR2 YFSETQ. V shed 1 base, J shed 6 bases, and the junction held 7 bases outside the gene matches. The CDR3 extends over 15 amino acids. The CDR3 sequence: CASSLTGGSPDGYTF. CDR3 in DNA: TGCGCCAGCAGCTTGACAGGGGGCTCCCCAGATGGCTACACCTTC.

The chain carries TRBV5-8 and TRBJ1-6, with unresolved D. Between the trimmed V and J ends, which lost 2 bases and 3 bases, there was a span of 12 bases. The length of the CDR3 is 16 residues. The V gene's germline CDR1 is SGHTS and CDR2 YDEGEE. In DNA, the CDR3 is TGTGCCAGCAGCTTTAGTCAGACCTTCTATAATTCACCCCTCCACTTT. This encodes CASSFSQTFYNSPLHF.

The V and J genes are TRBV6-1 and TRBJ1-5, with TRBD1 matching 7 bases. Looked up from germline, CDR1 is MNHNS and CDR2 is SASEGT. The CDR3 totals 17 residues. J was trimmed by 1 base and V by 1 base; bases with no gene match: 7. The CDR3 protein is CASSEVGGTASNQPQHF. CDR3 DNA sequence: TGTGCCAGCAGTGAAGTCGGGGGGACAGCGAGCAATCAGCCCCAGCATTTT.

This chain joins TRBV7-9 and TRBJ2-5; 14 nucleotides align to TRBD2. Germline V gives CDR1 SEHNR, CDR2 FQNEAQ (reference sequence). The CDR3 extends over 17 amino acids. V lost 0 bases, J lost 5 bases, and 5 bases stayed unmatched. The CDR3 loop is CASSLASTSGGEETQYF. The CDR3 DNA is TGTGCCAGCAGCTTAGCCTCGACTAGCGGGGGGGAGGAGACCCAGTACTTC.

CDR3 residues: CAISTEPNYGYTF. The DNA of the CDR3 is TGTGCCATCAGTACAGAGCCCAACTATGGCTACACCTTC. J is TRBJ1-2 and V is TRBV10-3, with no clear D. The V end lost 5 bases, the J end lost 2 bases, and 9 bases lay between the germline ends. This CDR3 comprises 13 residues. From germline, CDR1 is ENHRY and CDR2 SYGVKD.

The chain employs TRBV19 and TRBJ1-5; perhaps TRBD1 as D (5 bases). V was trimmed by 3 bases and J by 5 bases, leaving 20 bases between them. This CDR3 region has 17 residues. Germline V CDR1 and CDR2: LNHDA, SQIVND (reference sequence). The CDR3 DNA sequence: TGTGCCAGTAGTATGGGGACTAGGAGAGTATGGGATCAGCCCCAGCATTTT. Translation gives CASSMGTRRVWDQPQHF.

The chain joins TRBV7-2 to TRBJ2-7, with TRBD2 matching 13 bases. The germline gives CDR1 SGHTA, CDR2 FQGNSA. V lost 3 bases to trimming and J lost 6 bases; unmatched junction nucleotides: 5. The CDR3 totals 15 residues. CDR3 bases: TGTGCCAGCAGCTTCGAACTAGCGGGGGGGCCCGAGCAGTACTTC. Protein product: CASSFELAGGPEQYF.

The chain recombines TRBV10-3 with TRBJ2-5, with unresolved D. The V end lost 0 bases, the J end lost 9 bases, and 11 bases lay between the germline ends. CDR1 and CDR2 (germline): ENHRY, SYGVKD. This CDR3 has 13 residues. CDR3 protein: CAISESDSRAQYF. In DNA form, the CDR3 reads TGTGCCATCAGTGAGTCTGACTCCCGGGCCCAGTACTTC.

This clone has only one observation. V and J are TRBV19 and TRBJ1-1; D is possibly TRBD1 (5 bases). The CDR3 spans 15 residues. Trimming removed 0 bases at V and 6 bases at J, with 14 bases between. Germline V lookup: CDR1 LNHDA, CDR2 SQIVND (reference sequence). The CDR3 loop reads CASSIEQGRGAEAFF. The DNA for the CDR3 is TGTGCCAGTAGTATAGAGCAAGGCCGAGGGGCTGAAGCTTTCTTT.

The chain is built from TRBV7-2 and TRBJ1-1; D not resolved. The CDR3 covers 14 residues. V lost 1 base and J 7 bases, leaving 13 bases between the germline ends. Per the germline V gene, CDR1 is SGHTA and CDR2 is FQGNSA. The CDR3 sequence: CASSLEEGADEAFF. The CDR3 coding sequence is TGTGCCAGCAGCTTAGAAGAGGGCGCGGATGAAGCTTTCTTT.

The CDR3 DNA reads TGTGCCAGTAGTATCCTGCTGCCAACTGGAAACACCATATATTTT. Protein: CASSILLPTGNTIYF. The V gene is TRBV19, the J gene TRBJ1-3; D uncertain. The germline gives CDR1 LNHDA, CDR2 SQIVND (reference sequence). Trimming left V 3 bases short and J 2 bases short, with 11 bases between. This CDR3 comprises 15 residues.

The chain is built from TRBV5-1 and TRBJ2-3; D remains unclear. The V end lost 0 bases, the J end lost 2 bases, and 7 bases lay between the germline ends. The CDR3 contains 14 residues. The germline V gene has CDR1 SGHRS and CDR2 YFSETQ. CDR3 nucleotide sequence: TGCGCCAGCAGCTTGGACCTAGACACAGATACGCAGTATTTT. Its translation is CASSLDLDTDTQYF.

The chain combines TRBV27 with TRBJ1-1; TRBD1 matches at 9 bases. Germline-derived CDR1 and CDR2 are MNHEY and SMNVEV (reference sequence). This CDR3 comprises 13 residues. Losses at the gene ends were 6 bases for V and 5 bases for J; bases not matched to a gene: 4. The CDR3 region has the DNA TGTGCCAGCAGAGTGACAGGGGGGACTGAAGCTTTCTTT. Translation: CASRVTGGTEAFF.

The chain carries TRBV27 and TRBJ1-3, with D perhaps matching TRBD1 (5 bases). The CDR3 has 15 residues. The germline V gene has CDR1 MNHEY and CDR2 SMNVEV (reference sequence). V shed 1 base and J shed 0 bases, with 7 bases lying between them. In DNA, the CDR3 is TGTGCCAGCAGTTTATTGGGGGACTCTGGAAACACCATATATTTT. Protein: CASSLLGDSGNTIYF.

A note on this clone: Other nucleotide sequences in the sample specify the same CDR3. The chain carries TRBV5-1 and TRBJ1-2, with D possibly TRBD1 on 6 matching bases. Germline V lookup: CDR1 SGHRS, CDR2 YFSETQ. This CDR3 comprises 12 residues. Trimming took off 0 bases at V and 6 bases at J, with 6 bases between the two ends. The CDR3 bases are TGCGCCAGCAGCTTGGAGGGGGATGGCTACACCTTC. Translated: CASSLEGDGYTF.

This chain joins TRBV9 and TRBJ2-5, with unresolved D. V gave up 2 bases and J gave up 5 bases, with 10 bases separating them. Per the germline V gene, CDR1 is SGDLS and CDR2 is YYNGEE. This CDR3 is built from 13 residues. CDR3 bases: TGTGCCAGCAGCGTGAGAGGATCGGAGACCCAGTACTTC. It is translated as CASSVRGSETQYF.

This clone was seen once. The rearrangement joins TRBV7-9 to TRBJ1-2, with 9 bases lining up with TRBD1. V was clipped by 3 bases and J by 8 bases; unmatched bases: 7. Per germline, CDR1 SEHNR and CDR2 FQNEAQ (reference sequence). The length of the CDR3 is 14 residues. This CDR3 is CASSFPGQGVGYTF. The CDR3 DNA reads TGTGCCAGCAGCTTTCCGGGACAGGGCGTGGGCTACACCTTC.

This clone appeared a single time. The V and J genes are TRBV7-2 and TRBJ2-7; D remains ambiguous. The CDR3 is made up of 11 amino acids. CDR1 SGHTA and CDR2 FQGNSA come from the germline V gene. Trimming pared 5 bases from V and 4 bases from J, leaving 6 bases between. The CDR3 loop reads CASSRLYEQYF. The CDR3 coding sequence is TGTGCCAGCAGCCGCCTGTACGAGCAGTACTTC.

The chain carries TRBV18 and TRBJ1-5, with no clear D. Germline loops: CDR1 KGHSH, CDR2 LQKENI. V dropped 2 bases and J dropped 0 bases, with 8 bases sitting between them. The CDR3 totals 15 residues. The CDR3 sequence is CASSPTEYSNQPQHF. As DNA, the CDR3 is TGTGCCAGCTCACCAACCGAGTATAGCAATCAGCCCCAGCATTTT.

The chain employs TRBV5-1 and TRBJ1-2, with no clear D. With 5 bases removed from V and 11 bases from J, the gap between germline ends came to 13 bases. CDR1 and CDR2 from the germline V gene are SGHRS and YFSETQ. The CDR3 totals 11 residues. DNA for the CDR3: TGCGCCAGCAGGACCGGAGGAGGGTACACCTTC. Translating gives CASRTGGGYTF.

CDR3 coding DNA: TGTGCCAGCAGCCTAGTTAGGTGGTCCTACAATGAGCAGTTCTTC. Its protein product is CASSLVRWSYNEQFF. The chain is built from TRBV7-8 and TRBJ2-1; no clear D. V lost 5 bases to trimming and J lost 1 base, with 12 bases between them. This CDR3 spans 15 amino acids. Germline V lookup: CDR1 SGHVS, CDR2 FQNEAQ.

The J gene is TRBJ2-7, the V gene TRBV19, with D perhaps being TRBD1 or TRBD2 (5 bases each). This CDR3 is 13 amino acids long. The germline V gene has CDR1 LNHDA and CDR2 SQIVND (reference sequence). The germline V and J ends were trimmed by 5 bases and 7 bases, with 15 bases remaining between them. CDR3 amino acids: CASSVTGGGEQYF. In DNA, the CDR3 is TGTGCCAGTAGTGTGACTGGTGGGGGAGAGCAGTACTTC.